The text below deals with one T cell receptor beta chain. Antigen specificity is unknown. Individual cDNA molecules carried attached unique molecular identifiers. TCRdb redid the calling of the 5' RACE reads with MiXCR, one entry per CDR3 protein. The top ten clones hold 8% to 8.5% of a sample with roughly 83,000 distinct CDR3 sequences, under 11% of them seen once. The entry originates in a study of early T cells in non-severe SARS-CoV-2 infection. Study-wide points: Lookups in VDJdb leaned toward anti-spike CD8 responses and missed private and CD4 specificities.

The sequenced sample was whole blood, obtained at baseline. This clonotype was sampled from an adult who was a healthcare worker with PCR-confirmed SARS-CoV-2 infection or an uninfected control (not recorded which).

Here the CDR3 DNA reads TGTGCCAGCAATCTCCTCCCGGGAGGACGCTACGAGCAGTACTTC. Amino acid sequence: CASNLLPGGRYEQYF. The chain combines TRBV2 with TRBJ2-7; 7 bases map to TRBD2. V dropped 7 bases and J dropped 3; count of bases not matched to a gene: 12. The CDR3 is made up of 15 amino acids. Per germline, CDR1 SNHLY and CDR2 FYNNEI.